The 17 T cell receptor beta chains in this list originate from one sample, sequenced in a study of T cells in Graves' hyperthyroidism and ophthalmopathy. There were TCR beta CDR3 regions amplified from RNA transcripts. The TCR CDR3 was amplified in a first-round RT-PCR using the HTBI primer set. TCRdb used MiXCR to reprocess the multiplex PCR reads, holding one entry per CDR3 protein. The repertoire has around 210,000 distinct CDR3 sequences, around a sixth of them found once; the top ten carry roughly 50%. Sample: blood. These receptors were collected from a woman in her 50s with Graves' hyperthyroidism.

In its sample, this clonotype was seen many times. The chain joins TRBV7-3 to TRBJ2-3; TRBD2 might be the D (6 bases). V dropped 5 bases and J dropped 2 bases, with 17 bases sitting between them. Germline CDR1 reads SGHTA; CDR2 reads FQGTGA. This CDR3 comprises 16 residues. CDR3 in amino acids: CASSPTLAWHTDTQYF. The CDR3 DNA reads as TGTGCCAGCAGCCCGACTCTAGCGTGGCACACAGATACGCAGTATTTT. The full variable domain, completed using reference TRBV7-3 and TRBJ2-3, is GAGVSQTPSNKVTEKGKYVELRCDPISGHTALYWYRQSLGQGPEFLIYFQGTGAADDSGLPNDRFFAVRPEGSVSTLKIQRTERGDSAVYLCASSPTLAWHTDTQYFGPGTRLTVL.

The chain employs TRBV7-9 and TRBJ2-7, with 7 bases identical to TRBD1. The germline V gene encodes CDR1 SEHNR and CDR2 FQNEAQ (reference sequence). The CDR3 loop spans 16 amino acids. J was trimmed by 2 bases and V by 2 bases; bases with no gene match: 9. The CDR3 nucleotides are TGTGCCAGCAGCTTACTCTCTTGGGGACAGACCTACGAGCAGTACTTC. Its translation: CASSLLSWGQTYEQYF. The full variable domain, in which reference TRBV7-9 and TRBJ2-7 provide the parts outside the CDR3, is DTGVSQNPRHKITKRGQNVTFRCDPISEHNRLYWYRQTLGQGPEFLTYFQNEAQLEKSRLLSDRFSAERPKGSFSTLEIQRTEQGDSAMYLCASSLLSWGQTYEQYFGPGTRLTVT.

This clonotype has a count of ten or more. This chain joins TRBV20-1 and TRBJ2-1; 13 bases agree with TRBD2. Germline V gives CDR1 DFQATT, CDR2 SNEGSKA (reference sequence). This CDR3 has 15 residues. Trimming cost V 3 bases and J 6 bases; bases outside gene matches: 5. The chain's CDR3 is CSASKWTSGGNEQFF. CDR3 in DNA: TGCAGTGCTAGCAAGTGGACTAGCGGGGGCAATGAGCAGTTCTTC.

Comments on this clonotype: The junction does not match germline at one end; this may be a read error. This chain uses TRBV28 with TRBJ2-7; maybe TRBD2 (5 bases). Looked up from germline, CDR1 is MDHEN and CDR2 is SYDVKM. The CDR3 spans 15 residues. The CDR3 spells CASSEPSGGHYSQDF. CDR3 nucleotides: TGTGCCAGCAGTGAGCCGTCAGGCGGGCATTACTCGCAGGACTTC.

This clonotype has a count of ten or more. V gene TRBV5-1 combines with J gene TRBJ2-1; 9 bases line up with TRBD2. Trimming removed 4 bases from V and 2 bases from J; junction bases left unmatched: 4. CDR3 size: 15 residues. The germline gives CDR1 SGHRS, CDR2 YFSETQ. CDR3 loop: CASSPSGNAYNEQFF. CDR3 in DNA: TGCGCCAGCAGCCCTAGCGGGAACGCCTACAATGAGCAGTTCTTC.

This clonotype was seen ten or more times. The chain joins TRBV7-9 to TRBJ1-2; a possible D gene is TRBD1 (6 bases). CDR1 and CDR2 (germline): SEHNR, FQNEAQ (reference sequence). This CDR3 comprises 15 residues. Trimming shortened V by 2 bases and J by 3 bases, and 13 bases separated the two germline ends. The DNA of the CDR3 is TGTGCCAGCAGCTTACCCTTCGACAGGCACTATGGCTACACCTTC. It specifies CASSLPFDRHYGYTF. Full variable domain (missing parts from reference TRBV7-9 and TRBJ1-2): DTGVSQNPRHKITKRGQNVTFRCDPISEHNRLYWYRQTLGQGPEFLTYFQNEAQLEKSRLLSDRFSAERPKGSFSTLEIQRTEQGDSAMYLCASSLPFDRHYGYTFGSGTRLTVV.

This chain uses TRBV20-1 with TRBJ2-5, with D perhaps given as TRBD1 or TRBD2 (5 bases each). The CDR3 sequence is 17 residues long. Germline V gives CDR1 DFQATT, CDR2 SNEGSKA (reference sequence). V was clipped by 6 bases and J by 1 base, with 24 bases between them. The CDR3 bases are TGCAGTGCCACGGGGCTCGCCCTTAGATCTCGCCAAGAGACCCAGTACTTC. As protein: CSATGLALRSRQETQYF.

This clonotype was counted a few times. It may be a read error: a sequence one base away is much more abundant. V is TRBV19 and J is TRBJ2-1, with D hard to call. From germline, CDR1 is LNHDA and CDR2 SQIVND (reference sequence). This CDR3 comprises 14 residues. CDR3 residues: CANSIGTHKDEQFF. The CDR3, as DNA: TGTGCCAATAGTATCGGAACACACAAAGATGAGCAGTTCTTC.

In this sample, this clonotype turned up once. A clone one base away is much larger, so this may be a read error. The chain combines TRBV24-1 with TRBJ2-3; perhaps TRBD1 as D (6 bases). CDR1 and CDR2 (germline): KGHDR, SFDVKD. The ends were cut back, 5 bases at V and 1 base at J, with 12 bases in the middle. The CDR3 contains 15 residues. The CDR3 coding sequence is TGTGCCACCAGTGTATCGGGACAAGGCACAGATACGCAGTATTTT. Its translation is CATSVSGQGTDTQYF.

This clonotype was seen many times. The V call is TRBV28, the J call TRBJ1-1; D is unclear. CDR1 and CDR2 (germline): MDHEN, SYDVKM. This CDR3 has 14 residues. Trimming shortened V by 2 bases and J by 0 bases, and 7 bases separated the two germline ends. The CDR3 protein is CASSLGWMNTEAFF. The CDR3 coding sequence is TGTGCCAGCAGTTTAGGGTGGATGAACACTGAAGCTTTCTTT.

V and J are TRBV5-1 and TRBJ1-1; a weak D match, TRBD1 (6 bases). Germline V gene data show CDR1 as SGHRS and CDR2 as YFSETQ. V was shortened by 0 bases and J by 0 bases, with 15 bases between the two germline ends. The CDR3 runs to 17 residues. CDR3 DNA sequence: TGCGCCAGCAGCTTGGGCCAGGGGTCAGGGGTGAACACTGAAGCTTTCTTT. Its translation: CASSLGQGSGVNTEAFF.

V is TRBV28 and J is TRBJ1-3; 8 nucleotides align to TRBD1. This CDR3 has 14 residues. The trim removed 6 bases at V and 4 bases at J, leaving 5 bases unmatched. The germline CDR1 and CDR2 sequences are MDHEN and SYDVKM. The DNA of the CDR3 is TGTGCCAGCAGAAGGACAGGGATGGGAAACACCATATATTTT. It codes for CASRRTGMGNTIYF.

This clonotype was observed a handful of times. The J gene is TRBJ2-1, the V gene TRBV5-1; no reliable D call. Per the germline V gene, CDR1 is SGHRS and CDR2 is YFSETQ. The CDR3 runs to 15 residues. Trimming left V 3 bases short and J 5 bases short, with 15 bases between. In DNA form, the CDR3 reads TGCGCCAGCAGCTCCGACACCGGAACCCACAATGAGCAGTTCTTC. This gives the protein CASSSDTGTHNEQFF.

In its sample, this clonotype was seen many times. J is TRBJ1-1 and V is TRBV4-1, with no clear D. This CDR3 is 14 amino acids long. Germline assignment: CDR1 MGHRA and CDR2 YSYEKL. Trimming pared 0 bases from V and 8 bases from J, leaving 13 bases between. The chain's CDR3 is CASSQDEAWEEAFF. The CDR3 nucleotides read TGCGCCAGCAGCCAAGATGAGGCCTGGGAAGAAGCTTTCTTT.

The rearrangement joins TRBV7-9 to TRBJ2-7, with TRBD2 matching over 10 bases. Germline-derived CDR1 and CDR2 are SEHNR and FQNEAQ (reference sequence). With V trimmed by 10 bases and J by 4 bases, 13 bases remained unmatched. The CDR3 has 15 residues. The DNA for the CDR3 is TGTGCCACCCACCCATTGGCTAGCGGGAGTTACGAGCAGTACTTC. Protein sequence: CATHPLASGSYEQYF.

At least ten counts were recorded for this clonotype. This chain links TRBV28 with TRBJ2-1; weak D call: TRBD1 (5 bases). Per germline, CDR1 MDHEN and CDR2 SYDVKM. Trimming took 8 bases from V and 0 from J, leaving 11 bases between them. The CDR3 extends over 14 amino acids. Here the CDR3 reads CASSWGSSYNEQFF. As DNA, the CDR3 is TGTGCCAGCTCTTGGGGCAGCTCCTACAATGAGCAGTTCTTC.

The V and J genes are TRBV5-1 and TRBJ1-1, with a tentative D call TRBD1 (6 bases). Trimming shortened V by 4 bases and J by 5 bases, and 15 bases separated the two germline ends. The germline gives CDR1 SGHRS, CDR2 YFSETQ. The CDR3 runs 14 residues. The CDR3 is CASSIGGGRTEAFF. The CDR3 coding sequence is TGCGCCAGCAGCATTGGAGGGGGGCGTACTGAAGCTTTCTTT.